What follows are 23 T cell receptor beta chains derived from one specimen sequenced in a study of T cells in Graves' hyperthyroidism and ophthalmopathy. TCR beta CDR3 sequences were amplified from RNA transcripts. A set of HTBI primers served as the primers for a first-round RT-PCR of the TCR CDR3. TCRdb used MiXCR to reprocess the multiplex PCR reads, holding one entry per CDR3 protein. The table includes more than 500,000 distinct CDR3 sequences, 15% to 20% detected once. Sequencing was performed on blood. Source of these receptors: a woman aged 30 to 39 with Graves' hyperthyroidism.

The chain couples TRBV4-1 to TRBJ2-7, with 9 bases aligning to TRBD2. The CDR3 has 17 residues. V lost 0 bases to trimming and J lost 3 bases; unmatched junction nucleotides: 9. The germline V gene has CDR1 MGHRA and CDR2 YSYEKL. In nucleotides, the CDR3 is TGCGCCAGCAGCCAAGATATCGCTAGCGGGGAGCACTACGAGCAGTACTTC. As protein: CASSQDIASGEHYEQYF.

This clonotype was detected ten times or more. The V call is TRBV19, the J call TRBJ2-7, with no clear D. This CDR3 is built from 13 residues. CDR1 and CDR2 from the germline V gene are LNHDA and SQIVND (reference sequence). Trimming stripped 3 bases from V and 0 bases from J, with 6 bases between. This CDR3 is CASSIESSYEQYF. For the CDR3, the DNA is TGTGCCAGTAGTATCGAAAGCTCCTACGAGCAGTACTTC.

V and J are TRBV6-2 or TRBV6-3 and TRBJ2-7, with 8 bases that match TRBD1. The CDR3 contains 16 residues. Germline V CDR1 and CDR2: MNHEY, SVGEGT. Trimming took 5 bases from V and 4 from J; bases not matched to a gene: 13. CDR3 bases: TGTGCCAGCAGTACTCGCGGACAGGGCGACCTTTACGAGCAGTACTTC. Its protein is CASSTRGQGDLYEQYF.

This clonotype was counted ten times or more. V usage is TRBV6-5 and J usage is TRBJ1-1; D call uncertain. V lost 6 bases and J 1 base, leaving 9 bases between the germline ends. Germline loops: CDR1 MNHEY, CDR2 SVGAGI. The length of the CDR3 is 13 residues. The CDR3 nucleotides are TGTGCCAGCAGCTACGCCGGGAACACTGAAGCTTTCTTT. This gives the protein CASSYAGNTEAFF.

The V call is TRBV7-2, the J call TRBJ2-1; TRBD1 matches at 12 bases. Germline lookup yields CDR1 SGHTA and CDR2 FQGNSA. This CDR3 is built from 16 residues. After removal of 6 bases from V and 7 bases from J, the junction contained 10 bases not matched to a gene. This CDR3 is CASSTNRDRGLNEQFF. The CDR3 coding sequence is TGTGCCAGCAGTACCAACCGGGACAGGGGGCTAAATGAGCAGTTCTTC.

This clonotype has at least ten counts. The genes are TRBV11-2 and TRBJ2-3; no firm D call. The CDR3 sequence is 12 residues long. In germline, CDR1 is SGHAT, CDR2 FQNNGV. With 3 bases removed from V and 7 bases from J, the gap between germline ends came to 8 bases. The CDR3 region is CASSLGGYTQYF. CDR3 coding DNA: TGTGCCAGCAGCTTGGGCGGATATACGCAGTATTTT.

This clonotype was recorded at least ten times. The chain couples TRBV27 to TRBJ2-1, with 12 bases that match TRBD1. The CDR3 is 17 amino acids. V lost 4 bases, J lost 5 bases, and 9 bases stayed unmatched. Germline CDR1 is MNHEY and CDR2 is SMNVEV (reference sequence). This chain's CDR3 is CASSYPGQGARHNEQFF. CDR3 sequence (DNA): TGTGCCAGCAGTTACCCGGGACAGGGGGCTCGTCACAATGAGCAGTTCTTC.

This clonotype was recorded a few times. V usage is TRBV6-2 or TRBV6-3 and J usage is TRBJ2-1; unclear D gene. CDR3 length: 13 amino acids. The ends were cut back, 7 bases at V and 0 bases at J, with 7 bases in the middle. Per the germline V gene, CDR1 is MNHEY and CDR2 is SVGEGT. The CDR3, as DNA: TGTGCCAGCATCGCCCTCTCCTACAATGAGCAGTTCTTC. This translates into CASIALSYNEQFF.

This clonotype showed up many times. This chain links TRBV12-3 or TRBV12-4 with TRBJ2-3, with D tentatively TRBD2 (5 bases). The CDR3 runs to 13 residues. V was clipped by 3 bases and J by 2 bases, with 6 bases between them. CDR3: CASSFDYTDTQYF. The CDR3 nucleotides are TGTGCCAGCAGTTTCGACTACACAGATACGCAGTATTTT.

This clonotype was seen at least ten times. The V call is TRBV30, the J call TRBJ1-5, with a tentative D call TRBD1 (6 bases). The V end lost 3 bases, the J end lost 7 bases, and 10 bases lay between the germline ends. The CDR3 extends over 12 amino acids. CDR1 is GTSNPN, CDR2 SVGIG, per germline (reference sequence). The CDR3 region is CAWRQGSQPQHF. The CDR3 DNA is TGTGCCTGGAGACAGGGAAGCCAGCCCCAGCATTTT.

In its sample, this clonotype was seen a few times. The rearrangement links TRBV5-1 to TRBJ2-5; possibly TRBD2 for D (6 bases). Looked up from germline, CDR1 is SGHRS and CDR2 is YFSETQ. V shed 4 bases and J shed 4 bases, with 17 bases lying between them. The CDR3 extends over 15 amino acids. CDR3 protein: CASSDSDQGGETQYF. DNA of the CDR3: TGCGCCAGCAGCGATTCCGACCAGGGAGGAGAGACCCAGTACTTC.

This clonotype was observed a handful of times. The chain employs TRBV13 and TRBJ1-3, with 7 bases matching TRBD1. In germline, CDR1 is PRHDT, CDR2 FYEKMQ (reference sequence). J lost 4 bases, V lost 4 bases, and 4 bases had no gene match. The CDR3 has 14 residues. The CDR3 reads CASSSQGRGNTIYF. The DNA of the CDR3 is TGTGCCAGCAGCTCACAGGGGAGAGGAAACACCATATATTTT. The whole variable domain, filled in from reference TRBV13 and TRBJ1-3, reads AAGVIQSPRHLIKEKRETATLKCYPIPRHDTVYWYQQGPGQDPQFLISFYEKMQSDKGSIPDRFSAQQFSDYHSELNMSSLELGDSALYFCASSSQGRGNTIYFGEGSWLTVV.

The rearrangement joins TRBV5-1 to TRBJ1-2; a possible D gene is TRBD1 (6 bases). Germline-derived CDR1 and CDR2 are SGHRS and YFSETQ. The V gene lost 1 base and the J gene lost 8 bases, with 9 bases spanning the gap. CDR3 length: 12 residues. The CDR3 is CASSLSDRGYTF. In nucleotides, the CDR3 is TGCGCCAGCAGCTTGAGCGACAGGGGCTACACCTTC.

Of note for this clonotype: One end of the junction is discordant with germline, which a read error may explain. V is TRBV5-1 and J is TRBJ2-7; no clear D gene. Germline values: CDR1 SGHRS, CDR2 YFSETQ. This CDR3 region has 14 residues. DNA for the CDR3: TGCGCCAGCAGCTTGGCACCGGGTTCCTCCGAGCAGTACTTC. Protein product: CASSLAPGSSEQYF. The complete variable domain, with remaining parts taken from reference TRBV5-1 and TRBJ2-7, reads KAGVTQTPRYLIKTRGQQVTLSCSPISGHRSVSWYQQTPGQGLQFLFEYFSETQRNKGNFPGRFSGRQFSNSRSEMNVSTLELGDSALYLCASSLAPGSSEQYFGPGTRLTVT.

This clonotype showed up many times. J is TRBJ2-3 and V is TRBV10-3; 12 nucleotides agree with TRBD1. The CDR3 length is 16 residues. The germline gives CDR1 ENHRY, CDR2 SYGVKD. With V trimmed by 6 bases and J by 2 bases, 6 bases remained unmatched. In nucleotides, the CDR3 is TGTGCCATCAGGGCCGGGACAGGGGGCTACACAGATACGCAGTATTTT. Translation: CAIRAGTGGYTDTQYF.

V gene TRBV28 combines with J gene TRBJ2-7, with 7 bases matching TRBD2. The CDR3 covers 15 residues. V gave up 4 bases and J gave up 3 bases; unmatched junction bases: 9. Germline V gives CDR1 MDHEN, CDR2 SYDVKM. The CDR3 bases are TGTGCCAGCAGTTCCCGACTAGCTTGGAACTACGAGCAGTACTTC. Encoded protein: CASSSRLAWNYEQYF.

This chain joins TRBV6-6 and TRBJ1-6; 9 positions match TRBD1. There are 16 residues in the CDR3. Unmatched junction bases numbered 5, after V lost 0 bases and J lost 8 bases. The germline CDR1 and CDR2 sequences are MNHNY and SVGAGI (reference sequence). CDR3 sequence: CASSYSPQGAYSPLHF. The CDR3 DNA sequence: TGTGCCAGCAGTTACTCTCCACAGGGGGCTTATTCACCCCTCCACTTT.

This clonotype was recorded at least ten times. This chain joins TRBV18 and TRBJ2-7, with D hard to call. The CDR3 totals 14 residues. Trimming left V 0 bases short and J 2 bases short, with 8 bases between. CDR1 and CDR2 (germline): KGHSH, LQKENI. The CDR3 DNA is TGTGCCAGCTCACCACCCGGTGGGACCTACGAGCAGTACTTC. This encodes CASSPPGGTYEQYF.

The rearrangement uses TRBV3-1 and TRBJ2-1, with a possible D match to TRBD2 (6 bases). The length of the CDR3 is 16 residues. V lost 0 bases to trimming and J lost 5 bases, with 14 bases between them. Per the germline V gene, CDR1 is LGHDT and CDR2 is YNNKEL (reference sequence). In nucleotides, the CDR3 is TGTGCCAGCAGCCAAGATCAGGAGGGCCTGAACAATGAGCAGTTCTTC. Its protein is CASSQDQEGLNNEQFF.

This clonotype was seen ten or more times. V usage is TRBV5-1 and J usage is TRBJ2-7, with 10 bases lining up with TRBD1. V lost 0 bases to trimming and J lost 0 bases; unmatched junction nucleotides: 3. CDR3 length: 16 residues. Germline-derived CDR1 and CDR2 are SGHRS and YFSETQ. CDR3 nucleotide sequence: TGCGCCAGCAGCTTGGCGGGACAGGGGCTCTCCTACGAGCAGTACTTC. Protein sequence: CASSLAGQGLSYEQYF.

Note on this clonotype: A much more abundant neighbour one base away suggests this may be a read error. The chain carries TRBV12-3 or TRBV12-4 and TRBJ2-3; no clear D gene. The DNA matches TRBJ1-5 better at its end, which makes the J call doubtful. This CDR3 has 13 residues. This chain's CDR3 is CASDTGVADTQHF. CDR3 coding DNA: TGTGCCAGCGACACGGGCGTCGCAGATACGCAGCATTTT.

This clonotype was picked up many times. This sequence joins TRBV27 and TRBJ2-7; 7 bases are shared with TRBD1. The CDR3 totals 13 residues. Germline CDR1 reads MNHEY; CDR2 reads SMNVEV (reference sequence). Trimming took 2 bases from V and 5 from J; bases not matched to a gene: 3. The chain's CDR3 is CASSLRGPHEQYF. DNA of the CDR3: TGTGCCAGCAGTTTAAGGGGGCCGCACGAGCAGTACTTC.

About this clonotype itself: A much larger clone differs from this one at a single base, so this may be a read error. V gene TRBV6-1 combines with J gene TRBJ1-1, with 9 bases aligning to TRBD1. Losses at the gene ends were 6 bases for V and 10 bases for J; bases not matched to a gene: 12. CDR3 length: 14 amino acids. Germline CDR1 and CDR2: MNHNS and SASEGT. The CDR3 region is CASSQNNRGRAAFF. The CDR3 coding sequence is TGTGCCAGCAGCCAGAATAACAGGGGGCGAGCAGCTTTCTTT.